What follows describes a single TCR beta chain. The target antigen is unknown. TCRdb re-called the 5' RACE reads and shows each CDR3 protein once, DNA omitted. The sample shows a few hundred thousand distinct CDR3 sequences, and under 3% sits with its ten largest clones. The CDR3 length is 15 residues. Germline V gene lookup returns CDR1 MNHNS and CDR2 SASEGT. The data belong to a study of monozygotic twins with inflammatory bowel disease. Study-wide points: In the analysis, different T cell subtypes could not be told apart.

The sequencing input was blood. The receptor's source is a human donor with ulcerative colitis or Crohn's disease, or a healthy co-twin of an affected twin (not recorded which). This sequence joins TRBV6-1 and TRBJ2-1; TCRdb returns TRBD2, unconfirmable since there is no DNA. CDR3 amino acids: CASSPGTSFYNEQFF.